The rows below give T cell receptor beta chains drawn from one sample of a study of CD8+CD57+ T cells in acquired aplastic anemia. In TCRdb, the reads were re-called with MiXCR into one record per CDR3 protein. This table has about 180,000 distinct CDR3 sequences, 46% appearing once. Sequencing was performed on sorted CD4+, CD8+, or CD8+CD57+ T cells (not recorded which) from PBMCs. The receptors here all came from a human donor in good health. The CDR3 runs from the conserved cysteine through the conserved F or W. D genes are given only for firm matches. Clone size is stated in some rows and not others, as once, few, many or a class when expanded.

>NA|TRBV24-1|NA|TRBJ1-6
CATSDIGDSSPLHF
TGTGCCACCAGTGATATAGGGGATAGTTCACCCCTCCACTTT
>few|TRBV30|NA|TRBJ1-1
CAWDGRGGGNTEAFF
TGTGCCTGGGATGGGAGGGGGGGTGGCAACACTGAAGCTTTCTTT
>NA|TRBV15|TRBD1|TRBJ1-1
CATSSPGDRDTEAFF
TGTGCCACCAGCAGCCCCGGGGACAGGGATACTGAAGCTTTCTTT
>NA|TRBV6-5|NA|TRBJ1-3
CASSYSEGPHSGNTIYF
TGTGCCAGCAGTTACTCCGAGGGACCTCACTCTGGAAACACCATATATTTT
>few|TRBV20-1|TRBD2|TRBJ2-3
CSARAPRPGLAETFTDTQYF
TGCAGTGCTAGAGCCCCCCGCCCGGGACTAGCGGAAACCTTCACAGATACGCAGTATTTT
>many|TRBV9|TRBD1|TRBJ2-7
CASSSGQGATYEQYF
TGTGCCAGCAGCTCAGGACAGGGGGCTACCTACGAGCAGTACTTC
>NA|TRBV5-6|NA|TRBJ1-4
CASSLSTFGKLFF
TGTGCCAGCAGCTTATCTACATTCGGAAAACTGTTTTTT
>NA|TRBV10-1|NA|TRBJ1-1
CASSEKDRMAFF
TGCGCCAGCAGTGAAAAAGACCGAATGGCTTTCTTT
>many|TRBV19|TRBD1|TRBJ1-5
CASSRGTDYSNQPQHF
TGTGCCAGTAGTAGAGGGACAGACTATAGCAATCAGCCCCAGCATTTT
>many|TRBV20-1|NA|TRBJ2-1
CSARVSRGSSYNEQFF
TGCAGTGCTAGGGTTTCTAGGGGTAGCTCCTACAATGAGCAGTTCTTC
>NA|TRBV2|TRBD1|TRBJ1-1
CASSADRGDWTEAFF
TGTGCCAGCAGTGCAGACAGGGGGGATTGGACTGAAGCTTTCTTT
>NA|TRBV3-1|NA|TRBJ1-6
CASSQDSWAGMNSPLHF
TGTGCCAGCAGCCAAGATTCTTGGGCAGGGATGAATTCACCCCTCCACTTT
>many|TRBV5-1|TRBD1|TRBJ2-1
CASSFQGASDEQFF
TGCGCCAGCAGCTTCCAGGGGGCTAGCGATGAGCAGTTCTTC
>NA|TRBV6-1|TRBD2|TRBJ2-4
CASRPGTSDWGIQYF
TGTGCCAGCAGGCCCGGGACTAGCGATTGGGGCATTCAGTACTTC
>NA|TRBV27|NA|TRBJ2-7
CASRFQGTALEQYF
TGTGCCAGCAGGTTCCAGGGGACCGCTCTCGAGCAGTACTTC